The next 12 T cell receptor beta chains were all read from a single sample in a study of shared clonotypes between healthy human individuals. Sequenced by immunoSEQ multiplex PCR; TCRdb stores in-frame clones only, minus some. The sample lists some 2,400,000 clones, approximately 96% occurring once. The sample comprised naive CD4+ T cells sorted from blood. Sample subset: CD45RA+ positively selected. The source is a young man in good health.

This clone was seen a few times. The chain uses TRBV4-1 and TRBJ1-2; no reliable D call. CDR1 is MGHRA and CDR2 is YSYEKL in the germline V gene. This CDR3 is 11 amino acids long. The V and J ends lost 1 base and 8 bases respectively, with 5 bases between them. The CDR3 bases are TGCGCCAGCAGCCAAGGCCTGGGCTACACCTTC. This codes for CASSQGLGYTF.

The gene calls are TRBV6-1 and TRBJ1-3; D remains unclear. From germline, CDR1 is MNHNS and CDR2 SASEGT. The CDR3 runs to 12 residues. V dropped 10 bases and J dropped 4 bases, with 11 bases sitting between them. This CDR3 reads CATAQFGNTIYF. The CDR3 DNA follows: TGTGCCACCGCGCAGTTCGGAAACACCATATATTTT.

The V and J genes are TRBV6-6 and TRBJ1-1; tentative D call: TRBD1 (5 bases). The CDR3 consists of 14 residues. Germline assignment: CDR1 MNHNY and CDR2 SVGAGI (reference sequence). V lost 2 bases, J lost 2 bases, and 9 bases lay in between. CDR3 sequence: CASSYGGGNTEAFF. The CDR3, as DNA: TGTGCCAGCAGTTACGGGGGTGGAAACACTGAAGCTTTCTTT.

Remarks on this clone: This CDR3 is also generated by other DNA sequences in the sample. V usage is TRBV2 and J usage is TRBJ2-5; D remains ambiguous. This CDR3 has 12 residues. Looked up from germline, CDR1 is SNHLY and CDR2 is FYNNEI. V lost 6 bases and J lost 0, with 5 bases in between. CDR3 loop: CASRQDQETQYF. The CDR3 nucleotides are TGTGCCAGCAGGCAGGACCAAGAGACCCAGTACTTC.

This chain connects TRBV5-7 to TRBJ2-4; D could derive from TRBD1 or TRBD2 (5 bases each). TRBV5-7 is flagged as an ORF with uncertain function. V was cut by 5 bases and J by 1 base, with 19 bases left in between. The CDR3 length is 17 residues. The CDR3 nucleotides are TGTGCCAGCAGTCACCCCTCGGGGCAGCGGGCCAAAAACATTCAGTACTTC. Residues: CASSHPSGQRAKNIQYF.

The genes are TRBV28 and TRBJ1-1, with D perhaps TRBD1 (6 bases). Germline V gene sequence: CDR1 MDHEN, CDR2 SYDVKM. Trimming shortened V by 6 bases and J by 4 bases, and 18 bases separated the two germline ends. There are 15 residues in the CDR3. In DNA, the CDR3 is TGTGCCAGCAGGCGGCAGACACAGGGTGGCACTGAAGCTTTCTTT. Its translation: CASRRQTQGGTEAFF.

The V and J genes are TRBV11-2 and TRBJ2-7; the D gene could be TRBD1 or TRBD2 (5 bases each). Germline V gene data show CDR1 as SGHAT and CDR2 as FQNNGV. CDR3 length equals 15 residues. Trimming shortened V by 5 bases and J by 3 bases, and 17 bases separated the two germline ends. The CDR3 DNA sequence: TGTGCCAGCAGCCCACTTAACAGGAGGCTCTACGAGCAGTACTTC. Its protein is CASSPLNRRLYEQYF.

This chain links TRBV5-6 with TRBJ2-7, with D uncertain. The CDR3 runs to 14 residues. V was shortened by 1 base and J by 7 bases, with 15 bases between the two germline ends. Germline V gene data show CDR1 as SGHDT and CDR2 as YYEEEE. The CDR3 loop reads CASSLLRTFREQYF. Here the CDR3 DNA reads TGTGCCAGCAGCTTGCTCAGGACGTTTCGAGAGCAGTACTTC.

About this clone: Within the sample, other DNA sequences also encode this same CDR3. The J gene is TRBJ2-3, the V gene TRBV6-5; tentative D call: TRBD1 (6 bases). Germline V gene sequence: CDR1 MNHEY, CDR2 SVGAGI. Trimming removed 0 bases at V and 0 bases at J, with 10 bases between. CDR3 size: 16 residues. The CDR3 DNA is TGTGCCAGCAGTTACTCGCCGACAGGTAGCACAGATACGCAGTATTTT. Encoded protein: CASSYSPTGSTDTQYF.

This clone was seen only once. The chain uses TRBV9 and TRBJ2-3; D ambiguous. Trimming shortened V by 0 bases and J by 2 bases, and 7 bases separated the two germline ends. The CDR3 extends over 14 amino acids. CDR1 is SGDLS, CDR2 YYNGEE, per germline. This CDR3 reads CASSVEAITDTQYF. Here the CDR3 DNA reads TGTGCCAGCAGCGTAGAGGCAATCACAGATACGCAGTATTTT.

On this clone itself: The same CDR3 can be traced to other DNA sequences in this sample. This rearrangement joins TRBV5-1 to TRBJ1-1; no clear D. The germline CDR1 and CDR2 sequences are SGHRS and YFSETQ. Trimming left V 0 bases short and J 1 base short, with 7 bases between. The CDR3 totals 14 residues. The CDR3 DNA reads as TGCGCCAGCAGCTTGGGGAGCGGGAACACTGAAGCTTTCTTT. Translated, it gives CASSLGSGNTEAFF.

V and J are TRBV11-3 and TRBJ2-3; 9 positions agree with TRBD2. The germline CDR1 and CDR2 sequences are SGHNT and YENEEA. Trimming removed 3 bases from V and 1 base from J; junction bases left unmatched: 5. CDR3 size: 16 residues. CDR3 DNA: TGTGCCAGCAGCTTCGGTAGCGGGGGAGGCACAGATACGCAGTATTTT. The encoded protein is CASSFGSGGGTDTQYF.